These T cell receptor beta chains were read from a single sample in a study of blood T cell repertoires in COVID-19. Data came from immunoSEQ multiplex PCR; TCRdb stores just in-frame clones and leaves some out. The sample has tens of thousands of clones, approximately 86% seen once. Sequenced material: peripheral blood. The origin of the receptors is a man aged 60 to 69 with COVID-19, enrolled during active disease. CDR3s include the opening cysteine and the closing phenylalanine or tryptophan. The D gene is left open where the match is weak. Clone size is shown for a subset of rows, as once, few, many or a class of expanded clone.

clone size	V gene	J gene	D gene	CDR3 DNA	CDR3 protein
NA	TRBV28	TRBJ2-7	TRBD2	TGTGCCAGCGTCTCCGGGAGGTCCTCCGGGGAGCAGTACTTC	CASVSGRSSGEQYF
NA	TRBV28	TRBJ2-7	NA	TGTGCCAGCAGTTTTTTCGGCGGTAGCTCCTACGAGCAGTACTTC	CASSFFGGSSYEQYF
NA	TRBV5-1	TRBJ2-5	NA	TGCGCCAGCAGCTTATCAGGGCACCAAGAGACCCAGTACTTC	CASSLSGHQETQYF
NA	TRBV5-1	TRBJ1-5	NA	TGCGCCAGCAGCTACAGGGTGGGTGGACCCCAGCATTTT	CASSYRVGGPQHF
NA	TRBV5-1	TRBJ2-3	TRBD1	TGCGCCAGCAGTTTACAGGGGGGTCACTACACAGATACGCAGTATTTT	CASSLQGGHYTDTQYF
NA	TRBV30	TRBJ2-4	TRBD2	TGTGCCTGGAGCCGCACCGGGACTAGCGGAAAAAACATTCAGTACTTC	CAWSRTGTSGKNIQYF
NA	TRBV19	TRBJ1-2	TRBD1	TGTGCCAGTATGGGCCAGGACAGGAGTTATGGCTACACCTTC	CASMGQDRSYGYTF
few	TRBV15	TRBJ2-7	NA	TGTGCCACCAGCAGAGGACCGGGGGTAGGGGCCTACGAGCAGTACTTC	CATSRGPGVGAYEQYF
NA	TRBV19	TRBJ2-7	TRBD2	TGTGCCAGTAGTATGGGCGGGAGGGCCGGTGAGCAGTACTTC	CASSMGGRAGEQYF
medium-sized	TRBV5-5	TRBJ1-2	TRBD1	TGTGCCAGCAGCCGGGCCACAGGGGCGCCCCGGAGACTATATGGCTACACCTTC	CASSRATGAPRRLYGYTF
NA	TRBV28	TRBJ1-4	NA	TGTGCCAGCAGTTTGGGCCAGGAATATGAAAAACTGTTTTTT	CASSLGQEYEKLFF
NA	TRBV24-1	TRBJ2-2	TRBD1	TGTGCCACCAGTGATTTAAAGGGGGCAAACACCGGGGAGCTGTTTTTT	CATSDLKGANTGELFF
NA	TRBV16	TRBJ2-1	NA	TGTGCCAGCAGCCAAAGGCAAAATAGCGGAAACAACAATGAGCAGTTCTTC	CASSQRQNSGNNNEQFF
NA	TRBV28	TRBJ1-4	TRBD1	TGTGCCACCGGGACAGGGGGTGGTTATGGTGAAAAACTGTTTTTT	CATGTGGGYGEKLFF
NA	TRBV14	TRBJ2-1	NA	TGTGCCAGCAGCCCACTCCCGGGTACGGGGAGCTCCTACAATGAGCAGTTCTTC	CASSPLPGTGSSYNEQFF
NA	TRBV27	TRBJ1-6	NA	TGTGCCAGCAGTTTATCGGGGGGATATAATTCACCCCTCCACTTT	CASSLSGGYNSPLHF
NA	TRBV21-1	TRBJ2-7	NA	TGTGCCAGCAGCCTCCCTAGAGTCAATTCCTACGAGCAGTACTTC	CASSLPRVNSYEQYF
NA	TRBV19	TRBJ1-5	NA	TGTGCCAGTGGACTAGGACAAGTCAATCAGCCCCAGCATTTT	CASGLGQVNQPQHF
NA	TRBV6-2/TRBV6-3	TRBJ2-2	NA	TGTGCCAGCAGTCTTCGTTTGTCCACCGGGGAGCTGTTTTTT	CASSLRLSTGELFF
NA	TRBV30	TRBJ2-2	TRBD2	TGTGCCTGGGTTGTAGCGGGAGGAAATTCCGGGGAGCTGTTTTTT	CAWVVAGGNSGELFF
NA	TRBV15	TRBJ2-2	TRBD1	TGTGCCACCAGCAGAGAACCCCGACAGGGAACCGGGGAGCTGTTTTTT	CATSREPRQGTGELFF
once	TRBV28	TRBJ2-1	TRBD1	TGTGCCAGCAGCCAAATGATCCGGGGACAGTGGCCCAATGAGCAGTTCTTC	CASSQMIRGQWPNEQFF
NA	TRBV29-1	TRBJ2-1	NA	TGCAGCGTTCACGGAGGCAATGAGCAGTTCTTC	CSVHGGNEQFF
NA	TRBV6-1	TRBJ1-4	NA	TGTGCCAGCAGTGAAGGACAGCGCAGGGGAAAACTGTTTTTT	CASSEGQRRGKLFF
once	TRBV19	TRBJ2-3	NA	TGTGCCAGTAGTATATGGTCCAGAGATACGCAGTATTTT	CASSIWSRDTQYF
NA	TRBV2	TRBJ2-7	TRBD2	TGTGCCAGCAGTGCCCCCGGACTAGCGGGGGGCTACGAGCAGTACTTC	CASSAPGLAGGYEQYF
NA	TRBV5-1	TRBJ2-3	TRBD2	TGCGCCAGCAGCTTGGAAGCGGGAGGGCAGACAGATACGCAGTATTTT	CASSLEAGGQTDTQYF
NA	TRBV3-1/TRBV3-2	TRBJ1-1	NA	TGTGCCAGCAGCCAAGGTCGGGTCAACACTGAAGCTTTCTTT	CASSQGRVNTEAFF
NA	TRBV6-2/TRBV6-3	TRBJ2-1	TRBD2	TGTGCCAGCAGTTATTCTCCCGGACTAGTAGTATTGGAGCAGTTCTTC	CASSYSPGLVVLEQFF
once	TRBV27	TRBJ2-2	NA	TGTGCCAGCAGTTTGCTGGCTAACACCGGGGAGCTGTTTTTT	CASSLLANTGELFF
once	TRBV5-6	TRBJ1-2	NA	TGTGCCAGCAGCCCGGGGGTGGGATCGGTTGGCTACACCTTC	CASSPGVGSVGYTF
NA	TRBV27	TRBJ2-5	TRBD2	TGTGCCAGCAGTTTTGGGAGGGAGGGTGAGACCCAGTACTTC	CASSFGREGETQYF
NA	TRBV28	TRBJ2-1	TRBD2	TGTGCCAGCAGCCCGTTGGGGGGAGGGCCCCATGAGCAGTTCTTC	CASSPLGGGPHEQFF
NA	TRBV14	TRBJ1-1	TRBD1	TGTGCCAGCAGCCAAGAGTGGGGGACTCAGGGGGACACTGAAGCTTTCTTT	CASSQEWGTQGDTEAFF
once	TRBV7-9	TRBJ2-3	TRBD2	TGTGCCAGCAGCTTTAAACGGACTAGCGGGAGCGATACGCAGTATTTT	CASSFKRTSGSDTQYF
NA	TRBV19	TRBJ1-4	TRBD1	TGTGCCAGTAGTTCAAGGAACCGGGACAGGGGTAATGAAAAACTGTTTTTT	CASSSRNRDRGNEKLFF
NA	TRBV11-2	TRBJ1-2	NA	TGTGCCAGCAGCCGAAATACCCCCGGTCCAGGGGATGGCTACACCTTC	CASSRNTPGPGDGYTF
NA	TRBV5-1	TRBJ2-7	NA	TGCGCCAGCAGCTTGACGGGGAGGGAGCAGTACTTC	CASSLTGREQYF
NA	TRBV5-4	TRBJ2-5	TRBD1	TGTGCCAGCAGCTTTTTTGGGAGACAGGGTGGGACCCAGTACTTC	CASSFFGRQGGTQYF
NA	TRBV28	TRBJ1-2	NA	TGTGCCACCAGGGACGGACAGTTTCCTGGCTACACCTTC	CATRDGQFPGYTF
NA	TRBV2	TRBJ1-4	NA	TGTGCCAGCAGCCGCAGGGGAACTAATGAAAAACTGTTTTTT	CASSRRGTNEKLFF
NA	TRBV3-1/TRBV3-2	TRBJ2-6	NA	TGTGCCAGCAGCCATTTACAGGGGACTCGCTCTGGGGCCAACGTCCTGACTTTC	CASSHLQGTRSGANVLTF
few	TRBV3-1/TRBV3-2	TRBJ2-2	NA	TGTGCCAGCAGCCCCATTCGAGACTCCCCGCACACCGGGGAGCTGTTTTTT	CASSPIRDSPHTGELFF
NA	TRBV29-1	TRBJ1-4	NA	TGCAGCGTTGGGGGGCAACTAGGGGAAAAACTGTTTTTT	CSVGGQLGEKLFF
NA	TRBV10-1	TRBJ1-1	NA	TGCGCCAGCAGCCCCCAGCGAAACACTGAAGCTTTCTTT	CASSPQRNTEAFF
NA	TRBV19	TRBJ1-5	NA	TGTGCCAGTAGTATCCTCGACAGTTATAGCAATCAGCCCCAGCATTTT	CASSILDSYSNQPQHF
NA	TRBV7-9	TRBJ1-4	TRBD1	TGTGCCAGCAGATCGGACGTCCGGGACAGGGGAAGTGAAAAACTGTTTTTT	CASRSDVRDRGSEKLFF
NA	TRBV6-2/TRBV6-3	TRBJ1-2	TRBD1	TGTGCCAGCAGTTGGCCGGACAGGGCAACTGGCTACACCTTC	CASSWPDRATGYTF
NA	TRBV7-9	TRBJ2-7	NA	TGTGCCAGCAGCTTAGCACAGAACTACGAGCAGTACTTC	CASSLAQNYEQYF
once	TRBV2	TRBJ2-7	TRBD2	TGTGCCAGCGGGGAGGGCTACGAGCAGTACTTC	CASGEGYEQYF
NA	TRBV2	TRBJ2-3	NA	TGTGCCAGCAGTGCGGGGGTAGCCATCACAGATACGCAGTATTTT	CASSAGVAITDTQYF
NA	TRBV6-2/TRBV6-3	TRBJ1-6	NA	TGTGCCAGCAGTTACTCGACTCTCTCAAATTCACCCCTCCACTTT	CASSYSTLSNSPLHF
NA	TRBV7-8	TRBJ2-1	NA	TGTGCCAGCAGCTTACGCCCCCCGGACAGCTCCTACAATGAGCAGTTCTTC	CASSLRPPDSSYNEQFF
NA	TRBV19	TRBJ1-1	NA	TGTGCCAGTACCTTATTGGGGGCGCGGACTGAAGCTTTCTTT	CASTLLGARTEAFF
NA	TRBV5-1	TRBJ1-1	NA	TGCGCCAGCAGCCTGGACAGTACGAACACTGAAGCTTTCTTT	CASSLDSTNTEAFF
NA	TRBV2	TRBJ1-4	NA	TGTGCCAGCAGTATGGAGGGTCTCGCAACTAATGAAAAACTGTTTTTT	CASSMEGLATNEKLFF